Shown below are 23 T cell receptor beta chains from a single sample sequenced in a study of response to subunit inactivated influenza vaccine. TCRdb called the RT-PCR reads again in MiXCR, with one record for every CDR3 protein. The table has fewer than 750,000 distinct CDR3 sequences, 14% seen once; the top ten hold around 10%. This specimen was PBMCs from blood, taken approximately 13 days after vaccination. These receptor sequences come from a man aged 45 to 65 who received an inactivated influenza vaccine.

A few counts support this clonotype. DNA of the CDR3: TGTGCCAGCAGCGTCCTCGGGAGTAGCGATACGCAGTATTTT. Amino acids: CASSVLGSSDTQYF. The gene calls are TRBV9 and TRBJ2-3, with D possibly TRBD2 on 6 matching bases. In germline, CDR1 is SGDLS, CDR2 YYNGEE. V dropped 2 bases and J dropped 6 bases, with 13 bases sitting between them. The CDR3 covers 14 residues.

This chain joins TRBV7-8 and TRBJ2-1; TRBD1 agrees at 8 bases. Trimming cost V 1 base and J 2 bases; bases outside gene matches: 4. This CDR3 region has 16 residues. CDR1 and CDR2 (germline): SGHVS, FQNEAQ. Here the CDR3 DNA reads TGTGCCAGCAGCTTAGAGGACAGGGACACCTACAATGAGCAGTTCTTC. Its translation is CASSLEDRDTYNEQFF.

This clonotype was seen only a few times. J is TRBJ2-6 and V is TRBV29-1, with D possibly being TRBD1 (6 bases). The V and J ends lost 0 bases and 0 bases respectively, with 6 bases between them. There are 15 residues in the CDR3. CDR1 SQVTM and CDR2 ANQGSEA come from the germline V gene. For the CDR3, the DNA is TGCAGCGTTGAAGACAGGGGCTCTGGGGCCAACGTCCTGACTTTC. It encodes CSVEDRGSGANVLTF.

This clonotype showed up just a few times. The chain links TRBV27 to TRBJ2-3; D gene unclear. V dropped 5 bases and J dropped 4 bases, with 10 bases sitting between them. This CDR3 has 13 amino acids. In germline, CDR1 is MNHEY, CDR2 SMNVEV (reference sequence). CDR3 region: CASSLYDADTQYF. The CDR3 bases are TGTGCCAGCAGTCTCTACGACGCAGATACGCAGTATTTT.

V usage is TRBV7-2 and J usage is TRBJ2-7; no firm D call. CDR1 is SGHTA, CDR2 FQGNSA, per germline. Trimming stripped 4 bases from V and 3 bases from J, with 7 bases between. The CDR3 totals 12 residues. This chain's CDR3 is CASSSTRYEQYF. The CDR3 DNA reads TGTGCCAGCAGCTCAACCCGCTACGAGCAGTACTTC.

This sequence joins TRBV4-2 and TRBJ2-5; 9 bases are a match to TRBD2. The CDR3 loop spans 16 amino acids. V lost 5 bases, J lost 2 bases, and 9 bases stayed unmatched. Germline values: CDR1 LGHNA, CDR2 YNFKEQ. The CDR3 region has the DNA TGTGCCAGCAGCATTCTCGGGGGACTAGCTCAAGAGACCCAGTACTTC. Residues: CASSILGGLAQETQYF.

The sample holds many counts of this clonotype. The chain recombines TRBV28 with TRBJ2-1; no reliable D call. The CDR3 totals 13 residues. Germline V lookup: CDR1 MDHEN, CDR2 SYDVKM. Trimming removed 6 bases from V and 0 bases from J, with 6 bases in between. The CDR3 DNA is TGTGCCAGCAGGACGAGCTCCTACAATGAGCAGTTCTTC. It codes for CASRTSSYNEQFF.

The V call is TRBV29-1, the J call TRBJ2-4; a possible D gene is TRBD2 (6 bases). Trimming pared 6 bases from V and 6 bases from J, leaving 15 bases between. Germline V gives CDR1 SQVTM, CDR2 ANQGSEA. The CDR3 spans 13 residues. DNA for the CDR3: TGCAGCGTGGAGGGTGTCGGCGGAAACATTCAGTACTTC. Translation gives CSVEGVGGNIQYF.

The chain combines TRBV7-2 with TRBJ2-1; TRBD1 might be the D (5 bases). Trimming cost V 8 bases and J 0 bases, with 14 bases left between them. Germline V gene lookup returns CDR1 SGHTA and CDR2 FQGNSA. The CDR3 loop spans 15 amino acids. The CDR3 loop reads CASYSGQDSYNEQFF. In DNA form, the CDR3 reads TGTGCCAGCTATTCAGGGCAGGACTCCTACAATGAGCAGTTCTTC.

This clonotype showed up just a few times. The chain has TRBV20-1 and TRBJ2-5, with D perhaps matching TRBD2 (6 bases). CDR1 DFQATT and CDR2 SNEGSKA come from the germline V gene (reference sequence). The CDR3 has 13 amino acids. V was cut by 5 bases and J by 2 bases, with 12 bases left in between. CDR3 sequence: CSADRDSQETQYF. As DNA, the CDR3 is TGCAGTGCTGACCGGGACTCACAAGAGACCCAGTACTTC.

The table lists this clonotype with a few counts. V is TRBV7-3 and J is TRBJ2-1; possible D gene TRBD1, 6 bases. Trimming left V 5 bases short and J 9 bases short, with 17 bases between. CDR3 length: 14 residues. Germline CDR1 reads SGHTA; CDR2 reads FQGTGA. The CDR3 protein is CASSRNSGVGEQFF. CDR3 coding DNA: TGTGCCAGCAGCCGCAACTCAGGGGTTGGTGAGCAGTTCTTC.

This clonotype showed up just a few times. This sequence joins TRBV27 and TRBJ2-6; 7 nucleotides match TRBD1. Germline V CDR1 and CDR2: MNHEY, SMNVEV (reference sequence). The CDR3 loop spans 18 amino acids. Trimming removed 5 bases from V and 0 bases from J; junction bases left unmatched: 10. The CDR3 DNA is TGTGCCAGCAGTCCACGGACAGGTGGGGTCTCTGGGGCCAACGTCCTGACTTTC. Amino acids: CASSPRTGGVSGANVLTF.

V and J are TRBV5-4 and TRBJ1-1, with 12 bases aligning to TRBD1. Germline V gene data show CDR1 as SGHNT and CDR2 as YYREEE (reference sequence). The CDR3 runs to 16 residues. J lost 5 bases, V lost 0 bases, and 5 bases had no gene match. CDR3 sequence reads: CASSLAPGQGATEAFF. CDR3 sequence (DNA): TGTGCCAGCAGCTTGGCTCCGGGACAGGGGGCAACTGAAGCTTTCTTT.

This chain uses TRBV5-1 with TRBJ1-6; 11 bases line up with TRBD1. J was trimmed by 8 bases and V by 0 bases; bases with no gene match: 4. CDR3 length: 16 amino acids. Per germline, CDR1 SGHRS and CDR2 YFSETQ. CDR3 residues: CASSLGDRGWHSPLHF. CDR3 DNA: TGCGCCAGCAGCTTGGGGGACAGGGGGTGGCATTCACCCCTCCACTTT.

This clonotype was seen more than once but under ten times. V usage is TRBV5-1 and J usage is TRBJ2-3; 9 nucleotides align to TRBD2. V was clipped by 0 bases and J by 0 bases; unmatched bases: 11. Germline CDR1 is SGHRS and CDR2 is YFSETQ. CDR3 size: 19 residues. The CDR3 DNA sequence: TGCGCCAGCAGCTTGGAGGGGACTAGCAGTAGCTCTAGCACAGATACGCAGTATTTT. Translated: CASSLEGTSSSSSTDTQYF.

In DNA form, the CDR3 reads TGTGCCAGTAGTGGTACTAGAACGAACGAGCAGTACTTC. Protein product: CASSGTRTNEQYF. The chain joins TRBV19 to TRBJ2-7; D perhaps matches TRBD2 (5 bases). Germline V gives CDR1 LNHDA, CDR2 SQIVND (reference sequence). V was pared by 5 bases and J by 5 bases, with 13 bases between. CDR3 size: 13 residues.

The chain uses TRBV12-3 or TRBV12-4 and TRBJ1-1; D unresolved. This CDR3 has 13 amino acids. V lost 7 bases and J lost 7, with 16 bases in between. The CDR3 loop reads CASNRGRMSEAFF. In DNA, the CDR3 is TGTGCCAGCAACCGGGGTCGTATGAGTGAAGCTTTCTTT.

Ten or more counts support this clonotype. This chain joins TRBV20-1 and TRBJ2-5; D may correspond to TRBD1 or TRBD2 (5 bases each). This CDR3 is 16 amino acids long. The germline V gene has CDR1 DFQATT and CDR2 SNEGSKA (reference sequence). V was pared by 1 base and J by 0 bases, with 15 bases between. The CDR3 here is CSARAGRQPYQETQYF. CDR3 DNA: TGCAGTGCTAGAGCGGGGCGGCAGCCCTACCAAGAGACCCAGTACTTC.

J is TRBJ1-1 and V is TRBV20-1; D not resolved. Between the trimmed V and J ends, which lost 3 bases and 4 bases, there was a span of 12 bases. This CDR3 has 13 residues. Germline CDR1 reads DFQATT; CDR2 reads SNEGSKA (reference sequence). The CDR3 here is CSARAPLATEAFF. In DNA, the CDR3 is TGCAGTGCTAGGGCCCCGTTGGCCACTGAAGCTTTCTTT.

In its sample, this clonotype was seen a few times. This rearrangement joins TRBV7-2 to TRBJ2-3; tentatively, D is TRBD2 (5 bases). In germline, CDR1 is SGHTA, CDR2 FQGNSA. Trimming left V 1 base short and J 5 bases short, with 7 bases between. This CDR3 is 13 amino acids long. The CDR3: CASSLVAGDTQYF. The CDR3 DNA sequence: TGTGCCAGCAGCTTAGTCGCGGGAGATACGCAGTATTTT.

This clonotype was picked up a small number of times. This chain connects TRBV7-8 to TRBJ2-7; tentatively, D is TRBD1 (6 bases). Looked up from germline, CDR1 is SGHVS and CDR2 is FQNEAQ. The CDR3 consists of 18 residues. Deletions cut 5 bases from V and 2 bases from J, with 25 bases between. Written as DNA, the CDR3 is TGTGCCAGCAGCCCTACGGTGCCTTACAGGGATCTGACCTACGAGCAGTACTTC. Translating it yields CASSPTVPYRDLTYEQYF. The full variable domain, rest sourced from reference TRBV7-8 and TRBJ2-7, is GAGVSQSPRYKVAKRGQDVALRCDPISGHVSLFWYQQALGQGPEFLTYFQNEAQLDKSGLPSDRFFAERPEGSVSTLKIQRTQQEDSAVYLCASSPTVPYRDLTYEQYFGPGTRLTVT.

In this sample, this clonotype turned up many times. The gene calls are TRBV4-3 and TRBJ1-1; the match to TRBD1 covers 7 bases. J was trimmed by 7 bases and V by 3 bases; bases with no gene match: 5. CDR1 and CDR2 from the germline V gene are LGHNA and YSLEER. The length of the CDR3 is 13 residues. This chain's CDR3 is CASSQWTGGEAFF. For the CDR3, the DNA is TGCGCCAGCAGCCAGTGGACAGGCGGTGAAGCTTTCTTT.

This clonotype was detected only a few times. In DNA, the CDR3 is TGTGCCAGCAGTGGGGGGACAGGGTTTAACTATGGCTACACCTTC. This encodes CASSGGTGFNYGYTF. The chain combines TRBV27 with TRBJ1-2, with TRBD1 matching over 9 bases. V shed 5 bases and J 1 base; nucleotides not matched to a gene: 5. This CDR3 region has 15 residues. CDR1 is MNHEY and CDR2 is SMNVEV in the germline V gene (reference sequence).